One and the same sample provided the 7 T cell receptor beta chains below, sequenced in a study of long-term antiretroviral therapy in people with HIV. The assay used was immunoSEQ (version v3.0), run at survey level. Sequencing used immunoSEQ multiplex PCR; TCRdb keeps in-frame clones, though not all of them. The sample holds roughly 34,000 clones, roughly 77% seen once. The sequences come from unsorted PBMCs, collected 1.9 years after starting antiretroviral therapy. These receptors all come from a young man with HIV.

The gene calls are TRBV5-4 and TRBJ2-4; 7 bases line up with TRBD2. CDR3 length: 15 residues. CDR1 SGHNT and CDR2 YYREEE come from the germline V gene (reference sequence). J lost 6 bases, V lost 3 bases, and 9 bases had no gene match. The CDR3 is CASSSGQWEGNIQYF. As DNA, the CDR3 is TGTGCCAGCAGCTCGGGCCAGTGGGAGGGAAACATTCAGTACTTC.

The chain couples TRBV5-6 to TRBJ1-2, with a possible D match to TRBD1 (6 bases). The V gene lost 3 bases and the J gene lost 8 bases, with 11 bases spanning the gap. Germline V gives CDR1 SGHDT, CDR2 YYEEEE. This CDR3 has 12 amino acids. Written as DNA, the CDR3 is TGTGCCAGCAGCTCACGGACAGACGGCTACACCTTC. The encoded protein is CASSSRTDGYTF.

The chain recombines TRBV2 with TRBJ2-7; no clear D. The V end lost 1 base, the J end lost 2 bases, and 6 bases lay between the germline ends. Germline V CDR1 and CDR2: SNHLY, FYNNEI. The CDR3 is made up of 13 amino acids. The CDR3 sequence is CASSEGVAYEQYV. The CDR3 bases are TGTGCCAGCAGTGAAGGGGTGGCCTACGAGCAGTACGTC.

The chain combines TRBV5-1 with TRBJ2-1; weak D call: TRBD1 (6 bases). There are 15 residues in the CDR3. Germline V gives CDR1 SGHRS, CDR2 YFSETQ. Trimming cost V 5 bases and J 5 bases, with 17 bases left between them. CDR3 residues: CASSLIQGTHNEQFF. CDR3 coding DNA: TGCGCCAGCAGTTTAATCCAGGGGACGCACAATGAGCAGTTCTTC. The full variable domain, in which reference TRBV5-1 and TRBJ2-1 provide the parts outside the CDR3, is KAGVTQTPRYLIKTRGQQVTLSCSPISGHRSVSWYQQTPGQGLQFLFEYFSETQRNKGNFPGRFSGRQFSNSRSEMNVSTLELGDSALYLCASSLIQGTHNEQFFGPGTRLTVL.

CDR3 in DNA: TGTGCCAGCAGTCGCAAGGGAAACACCATATATTTT. Its protein product is CASSRKGNTIYF. J is TRBJ1-3 and V is TRBV28; D is uncertain. CDR1 MDHEN and CDR2 SYDVKM come from the germline V gene. CDR3 size: 12 residues. V was shortened by 5 bases and J by 4 bases, with 6 bases between the two germline ends.

The rearrangement uses TRBV4-1 and TRBJ1-5; tentative D call: TRBD1 (5 bases). Trimming cost V 2 bases and J 1 base, with 9 bases left between them. CDR1 is MGHRA, CDR2 YSYEKL, per germline. The CDR3 spans 15 residues. CDR3 sequence (DNA): TGCGCCAGCAGCCAATCTGACAGAAGCAATCAGCCCCAGCATTTT. This codes for CASSQSDRSNQPQHF.

The chain combines TRBV5-1 with TRBJ1-1, with D possibly matching TRBD1 (5 bases). The CDR3 runs 15 residues. Germline V gene data show CDR1 as SGHRS and CDR2 as YFSETQ. V gave up 0 bases and J gave up 0 bases, with 9 bases separating them. For the CDR3, the DNA is TGCGCCAGCAGCTTGGGACAGACGATGAACACTGAAGCTTTCTTT. As protein: CASSLGQTMNTEAFF.